The 28 T cell receptor beta chains given below trace back to one sample, sequenced in a study of blood T cell repertoires in COVID-19. Here immunoSEQ multiplex PCR was the method, and the copy in TCRdb shows in-frame clones only, minus some. The sample holds 230,000 or so clones; around 85% are singletons and the top ten take 5.1%. Sequencing was carried out using peripheral blood. The receptors were gathered from a human donor in a cohort sampled during active COVID-19.

The sample holds one count of this clone. The J gene is TRBJ1-1, the V gene TRBV7-3; D gene uncertain. V was cut by 2 bases and J by 0 bases, with 16 bases left in between. CDR3 size: 17 residues. Germline V CDR1 and CDR2: SGHTA, FQGTGA. The CDR3 nucleotides read TGTGCCAGCAGCTTATTCGTCCCTCACTCTATGAACACTGAAGCTTTCTTT. It specifies CASSLFVPHSMNTEAFF.

This clone was seen only a few times. The V call is TRBV5-1, the J call TRBJ2-7, with D perhaps TRBD1 (5 bases). V was clipped by 2 bases and J by 3 bases, with 15 bases between them. The CDR3 consists of 15 residues. The germline V gene encodes CDR1 SGHRS and CDR2 YFSETQ. For the CDR3, the DNA is TGCGCCAGCAGCTTTCTTAACTCAGGGCACTACGAGCAGTACTTC. This codes for CASSFLNSGHYEQYF.

The rearrangement uses TRBV7-2 and TRBJ2-7; 11 bases are a match to TRBD1. The CDR3 extends over 15 amino acids. Per the germline V gene, CDR1 is SGHTA and CDR2 is FQGNSA. V trimming: 2 bases; J trimming: 3 bases; junction bases outside the gene matches: 3. CDR3 bases: TGTGCCAGCAGCTTAAGGGACAGGGGGTTCTACGAGCAGTACTTC. Encoded protein: CASSLRDRGFYEQYF.

Worth noting for this clone: This specimen includes other DNA sequences encoding the same CDR3. The chain recombines TRBV29-1 with TRBJ2-7; 9 nucleotides agree with TRBD2. The CDR3 extends over 13 amino acids. Germline V gene lookup returns CDR1 SQVTM and CDR2 ANQGSEA. V trimming: 6 bases; J trimming: 0 bases; junction bases outside the gene matches: 3. DNA for the CDR3: TGCAGCGTAGGTAGCGGGAGCTCCTACGAGCAGTACTTC. Its protein product is CSVGSGSSYEQYF.

This chain links TRBV4-3 with TRBJ2-5; the D gene is possibly TRBD2 (6 bases). The germline V gene has CDR1 LGHNA and CDR2 YSLEER. With 0 bases removed from V and 0 bases from J, the gap between germline ends came to 8 bases. The length of the CDR3 is 15 residues. CDR3 loop: CASSQEAGHQETQYF. The CDR3, as DNA: TGCGCCAGCAGCCAAGAGGCGGGACACCAAGAGACCCAGTACTTC.

This sequence joins TRBV3-1 (or the pseudogene TRBV3-2) and TRBJ2-7; D not resolved. This CDR3 is built from 12 residues. V lost 5 bases and J 4 bases, leaving 9 bases between the germline ends. Germline values: CDR1 LGHDT, CDR2 YNNKEL (reference sequence). CDR3 region: CASSTHSYEQYF. CDR3 in DNA: TGTGCCAGCAGCACCCATAGTTACGAGCAGTACTTC.

This clone came up a few times. The V gene is TRBV27, the J gene TRBJ2-7; 8 bases agree with TRBD1. In germline, CDR1 is MNHEY, CDR2 SMNVEV (reference sequence). V shed 2 bases and J 5 bases; nucleotides not matched to a gene: 5. This CDR3 spans 14 amino acids. The CDR3 nucleotides are TGTGCCAGCAGTTTAAGGTCAGGGGGCGACGAGCAGTACTTC. It translates to CASSLRSGGDEQYF.

The chain uses TRBV19 and TRBJ1-1, with 8 bases fitting TRBD1. V gave up 5 bases and J gave up 2 bases; unmatched junction bases: 10. Germline CDR1 reads LNHDA; CDR2 reads SQIVND (reference sequence). This CDR3 has 16 residues. This CDR3 reads CASSSWTGRKNTEAFF. The CDR3 DNA reads as TGTGCCAGTAGTTCTTGGACAGGGAGGAAAAACACTGAAGCTTTCTTT.

This clone was found once. The chain joins TRBV12-3 or TRBV12-4 to TRBJ2-7; a weak D match, TRBD2 (6 bases). The CDR3 contains 12 residues. Deletions cut 5 bases from V and 5 bases from J, with 10 bases between. The CDR3 DNA sequence: TGTGCCAGCAGTCGGGGACTCCACGAGCAGTACTTC. It codes for CASSRGLHEQYF.

The chain combines TRBV4-1 with TRBJ2-3; 7 nucleotides match TRBD2. Germline lookup yields CDR1 MGHRA and CDR2 YSYEKL. The CDR3 runs to 15 residues. The V segment lost 0 bases and the J segment 6 bases; nucleotides outside the gene matches: 6. In DNA, the CDR3 is TGCGCCAGCAGCCAAGAACCTAGCGGTAGGGATACGCAGTATTTT. It encodes CASSQEPSGRDTQYF.

This clone was picked up a small number of times. The chain combines TRBV25-1 with TRBJ1-1, with TRBD1 matching 8 bases. V lost 2 bases to trimming and J lost 2 bases; unmatched junction nucleotides: 4. The CDR3 is 15 residues long. Per germline, CDR1 MGHDK and CDR2 SYGVNS. CDR3 nucleotides: TGTGCCAGCAGTGAAGTCAGGGGGCCTAACACTGAAGCTTTCTTT. Its protein is CASSEVRGPNTEAFF.

The chain is built from TRBV7-8 and TRBJ2-7; possible D gene TRBD2, 6 bases. The CDR3 consists of 15 residues. Trimming took 1 base from V and 4 from J, leaving 14 bases between them. The germline CDR1 and CDR2 sequences are SGHVS and FQNEAQ. The DNA of the CDR3 is TGTGCCAGCAGCTTAGTAGGAGGGCCGGGGTACGAGCAGTACTTC. Amino acid sequence: CASSLVGGPGYEQYF.

The rearrangement uses TRBV7-2 and TRBJ2-7, with 9 positions matching TRBD2. This CDR3 is 14 amino acids long. Germline trimming cut 3 bases from V and 3 bases from J; bases unmatched to any gene: 3. Germline CDR1 SGHTA, CDR2 FQGNSA. The CDR3 reads CASSFAGGDYEQYF. The CDR3 DNA reads as TGTGCCAGCAGCTTTGCGGGAGGGGACTACGAGCAGTACTTC.

The genes are TRBV5-1 and TRBJ2-3, with TRBD2 identical over 12 bases. With V trimmed by 5 bases and J by 4 bases, 8 bases remained unmatched. From germline, CDR1 is SGHRS and CDR2 YFSETQ. The CDR3 consists of 16 residues. The CDR3 coding sequence is TGCGCCAGCAGACCTGGACTAGCGGGATGGTCAGATACGCAGTATTTT. This gives the protein CASRPGLAGWSDTQYF.

The sample holds a few counts of this clone. This chain joins TRBV28 and TRBJ2-7; TRBD1 agrees at 9 bases. The V and J ends lost 6 bases and 0 bases, in that order; junction bases with no gene match: 6. Looked up from germline, CDR1 is MDHEN and CDR2 is SYDVKM. This CDR3 comprises 15 residues. CDR3 in DNA: TGTGCCAGCAGCGACCGGGACAGGGTCTCCTACGAGCAGTACTTC. Translated, it gives CASSDRDRVSYEQYF.

The J gene is TRBJ1-6, the V gene TRBV29-1; 11 bases agree with TRBD1. From germline, CDR1 is SQVTM and CDR2 ANQGSEA. V lost 4 bases to trimming and J lost 5 bases; unmatched junction nucleotides: 1. The CDR3 loop spans 14 amino acids. Written as DNA, the CDR3 is TGCAGCGTTGGGACAGGGGGCAATAATTCACCCCTCCACTTT. It encodes CSVGTGGNNSPLHF.

The chain combines TRBV4-3 with TRBJ2-7; unclear D gene. The V gene lost 4 bases and the J gene lost 2 bases, with 9 bases spanning the gap. Per germline, CDR1 LGHNA and CDR2 YSLEER. The CDR3 totals 13 residues. The CDR3 coding sequence is TGCGCCAGCAGCCTGGAACTACCCTACGAGCAGTACTTC. Its translation is CASSLELPYEQYF.

This clone has only one observation. V usage is TRBV11-2 and J usage is TRBJ2-5, with TRBD2 identical over 8 bases. The germline V gene encodes CDR1 SGHAT and CDR2 FQNNGV. Trimming at V came to 1 base and at J to 5 bases, leaving 9 bases not matched to a gene. The CDR3 length is 16 residues. The CDR3 coding sequence is TGTGCCAGCAGCTTAGGTGGGACTAGTTCATGGGAGACCCAGTACTTC. Translation: CASSLGGTSSWETQYF.

The V and J genes are TRBV27 and TRBJ2-7; 15 bases match TRBD2. CDR3 length equals 16 residues. CDR1 is MNHEY, CDR2 SMNVEV, per germline (reference sequence). J gave up 3 bases and V 7 bases, and 7 bases lay outside the gene matches. The CDR3 sequence: CASKIGTSGRIYEQYF. As DNA, the CDR3 is TGTGCCAGCAAAATAGGGACTAGCGGGAGGATCTACGAGCAGTACTTC.

The chain is built from TRBV10-3 and TRBJ2-7; 9 bases are a match to TRBD1. CDR3 length: 14 residues. CDR1 is ENHRY, CDR2 SYGVKD, per germline. V lost 8 bases, J lost 5 bases, and 10 bases stayed unmatched. CDR3 amino acids: CAIGQGQGFHEQYF. CDR3 coding DNA: TGTGCCATCGGTCAGGGACAGGGTTTCCACGAGCAGTACTTC.

The V gene is TRBV18, the J gene TRBJ2-7, with D maybe TRBD2 (6 bases). Trimming shortened V by 6 bases and J by 3 bases, and 27 bases separated the two germline ends. Per germline, CDR1 KGHSH and CDR2 LQKENI. This CDR3 is built from 18 residues. DNA for the CDR3: TGTGCCAGCTCGCTCGTCCTTCCCCCCCTAGCGAGGAACTACGAGCAGTACTTC. This gives the protein CASSLVLPPLARNYEQYF.

The rearrangement joins TRBV4-1 to TRBJ2-5; 13 nucleotides agree with TRBD2. Germline CDR1 is MGHRA and CDR2 is YSYEKL. The junction had 14 bases not matched to a gene; V was cut back by 4 bases and J by 9 bases. This CDR3 is 17 amino acids long. The CDR3 here is CASSPSLAGGEFESQYF. CDR3 DNA sequence: TGCGCCAGCAGCCCCTCACTAGCGGGAGGGGAGTTTGAGTCCCAGTACTTC.

The V and J genes are TRBV11-3 and TRBJ2-2; 12 bases fit TRBD2. J gave up 4 bases and V 1 base, and 10 bases lay outside the gene matches. This CDR3 is built from 19 residues. CDR1 is SGHNT, CDR2 YENEEA, per germline. CDR3: CASSLVTSGRNEGTGELFF. In nucleotides, the CDR3 is TGTGCCAGCAGCTTAGTTACTAGCGGGAGGAACGAAGGCACCGGGGAGCTGTTTTTT.

The CDR3 protein is CASSLAGVREQYF. The CDR3 region has the DNA TGTGCCAGCAGCTTGGCGGGGGTAAGGGAGCAGTACTTC. V gene TRBV5-8 combines with J gene TRBJ2-7; weak D call: TRBD2 (6 bases). The CDR3 consists of 13 residues. Germline lookup yields CDR1 SGHTS and CDR2 YDEGEE. V lost 0 bases to trimming and J lost 7 bases, with 11 bases between them.

This chain uses TRBV21-1 with TRBJ2-7; the table assigns TRBD1, which was not confirmed against the DNA. TRBV21-1 is tagged as a pseudogene. The CDR3 has 16 amino acids. The chain's CDR3 is CASSKKAGRGSYEQYF. The CDR3 coding sequence is TGTGCCAGCAGCAAAAAGGCGGGCAGGGGGTCCTACGAGCAGTACTTC.

The rearrangement uses TRBV9 and TRBJ2-7; TRBD2 aligns across 11 bases. Germline CDR1 and CDR2: SGDLS and YYNGEE. CDR3 length: 15 residues. V was pared by 3 bases and J by 5 bases, with 7 bases of the junction left unmatched. The DNA of the CDR3 is TGTGCCAGCAGCGACCAACTAGCGGGGGTTAACGAGCAGTACTTC. Protein product: CASSDQLAGVNEQYF. Complete variable domain (other parts from reference TRBV9 and TRBJ2-7): DSGVTQTPKHLITATGQRVTLRCSPRSGDLSVYWYQQSLDQGLQFLIQYYNGEERAKGNILERFSAQQFPDLHSELNLSSLELGDSALYFCASSDQLAGVNEQYFGPGTRLTVT.

The chain links TRBV7-3 to TRBJ2-2, with 7 positions matching TRBD1. The CDR3 covers 13 residues. CDR1 SGHTA and CDR2 FQGTGA come from the germline V gene. V dropped 3 bases and J dropped 7; count of bases not matched to a gene: 2. The CDR3 loop is CASSLTGYGELFF. CDR3 coding DNA: TGTGCCAGCAGCTTGACAGGGTACGGGGAGCTGTTTTTT.

This clone was counted a few times. The gene calls are TRBV7-2 and TRBJ1-2, with a weak D call TRBD1 (5 bases). The CDR3 sequence is 14 residues long. V dropped 1 base and J dropped 0 bases, with 6 bases sitting between them. Germline loops: CDR1 SGHTA, CDR2 FQGNSA. CDR3 residues: CASSLDRSNYGYTF. The DNA for the CDR3 is TGTGCCAGCAGCTTAGACAGGTCTAACTATGGCTACACCTTC.